A selection of T cell receptor beta chains follows, all from one sample in a study of blood T cell repertoires in COVID-19. Method: immunoSEQ multiplex PCR; TCRdb's copy keeps in-frame clones and lacks some. In the table there are approximately 220,000 clones, approximately 90% of which are singletons. The sequenced sample was peripheral blood. These receptor sequences come from a man aged 40-49 years with acute or convalescent COVID-19. The CDR3 runs from the conserved cysteine through the conserved F or W. D genes are given only for firm matches. Clone sizes are given selectively: once, few, many, or a class where the clone is expanded.

J,size,D,length,V,DNA,CDR3
TRBJ2-7,medium-sized,TRBD1,14,TRBV5-6,TGTGCCAGCAGCCGACAGGGGGTCGTATACGAGCAGTACTTC,CASSRQGVVYEQYF
TRBJ1-3,NA,NA,15,TRBV6-5,TGTGCCAGCAGTTCGCAGGGAAGTTTAGGAAACACCATATATTTT,CASSSQGSLGNTIYF
TRBJ2-3,NA,TRBD1,15,TRBV24-1,TGTGCCACCAGTGATCCAGCCATCGGACAGGAACCGCAGTATTTT,CATSDPAIGQEPQYF
TRBJ1-1,NA,NA,16,TRBV27,TGTGCCAGCAGTTTATGGCCCGGAAGGGGCTCACCGCGCGCTTTCTTT,CASSLWPGRGSPRAFF
TRBJ1-3,NA,NA,15,TRBV5-8,TGTGCCAGCAGCTTGCAAGGGGCCGCTGGAAACACCATATATTTT,CASSLQGAAGNTIYF
TRBJ2-1,NA,NA,13,TRBV3-1/TRBV3-2,TGTGCCAGCAGCCTGTTAACTATCGATGAGCAGTTCTTC,CASSLLTIDEQFF
TRBJ2-7,NA,TRBD1,17,TRBV10-3,TGTGCCATCAGTGAGTCGCTAACAGGACCAGGGGGCTACGAGCAGTACTTC,CAISESLTGPGGYEQYF
TRBJ2-3,NA,NA,17,TRBV3-1/TRBV3-2,TGTGCCAGCAGCCAAAGACTGGGGGGAACAGGGGTCGATACGCAGTATTTT,CASSQRLGGTGVDTQYF
TRBJ1-3,NA,NA,17,TRBV3-1/TRBV3-2,TGTGCCAGCAGGCCGGTCATGACTGCCTACTCTGGAAACACCATATATTTT,CASRPVMTAYSGNTIYF
TRBJ2-3,NA,NA,15,TRBV2,TGTGCCAGCAGCCGTCCAGAGGCGAGCACAGATACGCAGTATTTT,CASSRPEASTDTQYF
TRBJ2-1,NA,TRBD2,18,TRBV3-1/TRBV3-2,TGTGCCAGCAGCCAATTAATAGCGGGGGGCCGGTCCTACAATGAGCAGTTCTTC,CASSQLIAGGRSYNEQFF
TRBJ2-1,NA,NA,14,TRBV5-1,TGCGCCAGCACTCGGACTATGGGTCACAATGAGCAGTTCTTC,CASTRTMGHNEQFF
TRBJ2-2,NA,TRBD2,18,TRBV7-9,TGTGCCAGCAGCTCCGGAACTAGCGGGGGGGCTGTCACCGGGGAGCTGTTTTTT,CASSSGTSGGAVTGELFF
TRBJ2-2,NA,TRBD2,17,TRBV5-1,TGCGCCAGCAGCTCCCCGTGGGAGGGATTAAACACCGGGGAGCTGTTTTTT,CASSSPWEGLNTGELFF
TRBJ2-7,NA,TRBD1,12,TRBV4-2,TGTGCCAGCAGCCCCGGGACAGGGGAGCAGTACTTC,CASSPGTGEQYF
TRBJ1-6,once,NA,16,TRBV5-1,TGCGCCAGCAGCCTACAGCAGAGCTCCTATAATTCACCCCTCCACTTT,CASSLQQSSYNSPLHF
TRBJ2-4,NA,NA,18,TRBV6-2/TRBV6-3,TGTGCCAGCAGTTACTCAGGTACGGCAGGAGGAGCCAAAAACATTCAGTACTTC,CASSYSGTAGGAKNIQYF
TRBJ2-1,NA,NA,15,TRBV10-3,TGTGCCATCAAAAGTCAAAGCGGACCCTACAATGAGCAGTTCTTC,CAIKSQSGPYNEQFF
TRBJ1-1,NA,NA,17,TRBV7-2,TGTGCCAGCAGCTTTAGACTACGGCACGGGGGTAACACTGAAGCTTTCTTT,CASSFRLRHGGNTEAFF
TRBJ1-2,NA,TRBD1,17,TRBV7-8,TGTGCCAGCAGCTTAGCGGGGACAGGCCGGCGAAGGAATGGCTACACCTTC,CASSLAGTGRRRNGYTF
TRBJ1-1,NA,TRBD1,14,TRBV28,TGTGCCAGCAGTCGCAGTTTTGGGACAGGGCCAGCTTTCTTT,CASSRSFGTGPAFF
TRBJ1-6,NA,TRBD1,16,TRBV3-1/TRBV3-2,TGTGCCAGCAGCCCCCCCGGGACAGGGTTTTTTTCACCCCTCCACTTT,CASSPPGTGFFSPLHF
TRBJ2-2,few,NA,15,TRBV27,TGTGCCAGCAGTTCTTCCCAAAAACGGTCCGGGGAGCTGTTTTTT,CASSSSQKRSGELFF
TRBJ2-7,NA,NA,16,TRBV3-1/TRBV3-2,TGTGCCAGCAGCCAAAACCGGGCCTCACGAGGGTACGAGCAGTACTTC,CASSQNRASRGYEQYF
TRBJ2-7,NA,NA,12,TRBV29-1,TGCAGCGTTGAATGGGGGGGGCACGAGCAGTACTTC,CSVEWGGHEQYF
TRBJ2-2,NA,TRBD2,16,TRBV3-1/TRBV3-2,TGTGCCAGCAGCGTGTTCGGGGGGGCGAACACCGGGGAGCTGTTTTTT,CASSVFGGANTGELFF
TRBJ2-1,NA,TRBD2,16,TRBV20-1,TGCAGTGCTAGTCGGACTAGCGATACCTCCTACAATGAGCAGTTCTTC,CSASRTSDTSYNEQFF
TRBJ2-7,NA,TRBD2,15,TRBV7-2,TGTGCCAGCAGCATATGGACTAGCGGCTCCTACGAGCAGTACTTC,CASSIWTSGSYEQYF
TRBJ1-1,NA,TRBD1,14,TRBV29-1,TGCAGCGTTGAGTCGGCAGGGGGAAGGACTGAAGCTTTCTTT,CSVESAGGRTEAFF
TRBJ2-1,NA,TRBD2,15,TRBV6-5,TGTGCCAGCAGGATAGCGGGAGGGCCCGCGAATGAGCAGTTCTTC,CASRIAGGPANEQFF
TRBJ2-5,once,TRBD1,14,TRBV7-7,TGTGCTAGCAGCTTAAGGGACAGGGGCGAGACCCAGTACTTC,CASSLRDRGETQYF
TRBJ1-2,NA,NA,14,TRBV19,TGTGCCAGTCAAGTTGGGGGGAGGTTGGATGGCTACACCTTC,CASQVGGRLDGYTF
TRBJ2-5,NA,NA,14,TRBV24-1,TGTGCCACCAGTGACCCTCTGGGAGGTGAGACCCAGTACTTC,CATSDPLGGETQYF
TRBJ2-1,NA,TRBD2,16,TRBV28,TGTGCCAGCAGTGTGACTAGCGGGAGGTTGAAGGATGAGCAGTTCTTC,CASSVTSGRLKDEQFF
TRBJ2-5,NA,TRBD1,17,TRBV4-1,TGCGCCAGCAGCCACCGACAGGGGGGAATCTACCAAGAGACCCAGTACTTC,CASSHRQGGIYQETQYF
TRBJ1-1,few,TRBD1,14,TRBV7-9,TGTGCCAGCAGCCTGACAGGGATGAACACTGAAGCTTTCTTT,CASSLTGMNTEAFF
TRBJ2-7,NA,TRBD2,15,TRBV5-1,TGCGCCAGCAGCTTCATTAGCGGGGACTCCTACGAGCAGTACTTC,CASSFISGDSYEQYF
TRBJ2-7,NA,NA,14,TRBV11-2,TGTGCCAGCAGCTTAGGGACACTCTCCTACGAGCAGTACTTC,CASSLGTLSYEQYF
TRBJ1-1,NA,NA,15,TRBV4-2,TGTGCCAGCAGCCAAGTTGGTGACACGGACACTGAAGCTTTCTTT,CASSQVGDTDTEAFF
TRBJ2-7,NA,TRBD1,14,TRBV7-4,TGTGCCAGCAGCACACAGGGGGCGCGGTACGAGCAGTACTTC,CASSTQGARYEQYF
TRBJ2-7,NA,NA,14,TRBV27,TGTGCCAGCAGTTTATCGAGAGGGATCTACGAGCAGTACTTC,CASSLSRGIYEQYF
TRBJ1-2,NA,TRBD1,13,TRBV5-1,TGCGCCAGCAGCTTGCAGGGGGCGTATGGCTACACCTTC,CASSLQGAYGYTF
TRBJ1-1,NA,NA,12,TRBV9,TGTGCCAGCAGCGTAGCCGACACTGAAGCTTTCTTT,CASSVADTEAFF
TRBJ1-2,NA,NA,13,TRBV15,TGTGCCACCAGCAGAGACAGGGCTGGCGGCTACACCTTC,CATSRDRAGGYTF
TRBJ2-5,NA,NA,16,TRBV6-6,TGTGCCAGCAGTTACTCGATGGGACTGACTCAAGAGACCCAGTACTTC,CASSYSMGLTQETQYF
TRBJ1-4,NA,TRBD1,14,TRBV6-5,TGTGCCAGCAGGGGACAGGGGAGGCATGAAAAACTGTTTTTT,CASRGQGRHEKLFF
TRBJ1-1,NA,TRBD1,13,TRBV27,TGTGCCAGCAGACGGACAGGGAACACTGAAGCTTTCTTT,CASRRTGNTEAFF
TRBJ1-5,once,NA,12,TRBV29-1,TGCAGCGCCAGGGACACCAATCAGCCCCAGCATTTT,CSARDTNQPQHF
TRBJ2-2,NA,TRBD2,16,TRBV9,TGTGCCAGCAGCGTATACGGGAGGTCAAACACCGGGGAGCTGTTTTTT,CASSVYGRSNTGELFF
TRBJ2-1,NA,TRBD1,16,TRBV6-1,TGTGCCAGCAGTGATCGACAGGGGAGGCGATACAATGAGCAGTTCTTC,CASSDRQGRRYNEQFF
TRBJ2-7,NA,NA,14,TRBV13,TGTGCCAGCAGCTTTCACAGGGTTGAGGGCGAGCAGTACTTC,CASSFHRVEGEQYF
TRBJ1-5,NA,NA,14,TRBV5-1,TGCGCCAGCAGCGAGGGGGATAGTAGTCAGCCCCAGCATTTT,CASSEGDSSQPQHF
TRBJ2-5,NA,NA,14,TRBV3-1/TRBV3-2,TGTGCCAGCAGCCTCCCAGGCGGGGAAGAGACCCAGTACTTC,CASSLPGGEETQYF
TRBJ2-1,NA,TRBD2,15,TRBV5-4,TGTGCCAGCAGCTTGGGCGGGGGGGCCCCGAATGAGCAGTTCTTC,CASSLGGGAPNEQFF
TRBJ2-7,NA,NA,15,TRBV5-1,TGCGCCAGCAGCTTGGCTAGCGCAAGTACCTACGAGCAGTACTTC,CASSLASASTYEQYF